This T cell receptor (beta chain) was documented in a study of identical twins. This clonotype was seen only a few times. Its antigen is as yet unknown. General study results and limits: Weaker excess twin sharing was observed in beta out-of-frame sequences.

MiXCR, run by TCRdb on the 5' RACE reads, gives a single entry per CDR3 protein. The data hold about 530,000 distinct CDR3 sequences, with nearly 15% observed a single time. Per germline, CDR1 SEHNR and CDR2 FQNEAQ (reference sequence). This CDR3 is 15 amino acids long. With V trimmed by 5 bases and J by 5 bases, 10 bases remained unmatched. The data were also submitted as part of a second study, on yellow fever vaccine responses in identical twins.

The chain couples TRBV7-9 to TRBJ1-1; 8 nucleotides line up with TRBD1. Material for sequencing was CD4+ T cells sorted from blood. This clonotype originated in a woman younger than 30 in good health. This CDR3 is CASSKRDRGGTEAFF. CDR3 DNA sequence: TGTGCCAGCAGCAAGAGAGACAGGGGAGGTACTGAAGCTTTCTTT.